The 16 T cell receptor beta chains given below trace back to one sample, sequenced in a study of patients and donors after allogeneic stem cell transplantation. TCRdb recomputed calls from the RT-PCR reads with MiXCR, one row per CDR3 protein. The repertoire holds fewer than 180,000 distinct CDR3 sequences, with about two fifths as singletons. The sample comprised blood, either unsorted or a sorted T cell fraction (not recorded which). The source is a human donor who was either an allogeneic HSCT recipient or a stem cell or donor lymphocyte infusion donor (not recorded which). It is not recorded whose cells these are; they may come from a transplant donor.

The rearrangement links TRBV5-6 to TRBJ1-5; 10 positions agree with TRBD1. Germline V gene data show CDR1 as SGHDT and CDR2 as YYEEEE. The CDR3 sequence is 16 residues long. J lost 3 bases, V lost 0 bases, and 3 bases had no gene match. The CDR3: CASSLGQGAFNQPQHF. DNA for the CDR3: TGTGCCAGCAGCTTGGGACAGGGGGCCTTCAATCAGCCCCAGCATTTT.

This clonotype showed up just a few times. The chain links TRBV7-2 to TRBJ1-5; D is perhaps TRBD1 (5 bases). Trimming cost V 0 bases and J 5 bases, with 14 bases left between them. This CDR3 comprises 16 residues. Germline CDR1 is SGHTA and CDR2 is FQGNSA. In nucleotides, the CDR3 is TGTGCCAGCAGCTTAGCGGGGCTCAATGGAGATCAGCCCCAGCATTTT. It codes for CASSLAGLNGDQPQHF.

The chain has TRBV6-5 and TRBJ2-1, with 7 bases that match TRBD2. CDR3 length: 16 residues. Germline CDR1 MNHEY, CDR2 SVGAGI. V lost 2 bases, J lost 5 bases, and 9 bases stayed unmatched. The CDR3 protein is CASSYISLAVNNEQFF. DNA of the CDR3: TGTGCCAGCAGTTACATTTCGCTAGCGGTGAACAATGAGCAGTTCTTC.

This chain uses TRBV10-3 with TRBJ1-2, with D tentatively TRBD1 (6 bases). V was clipped by 6 bases and J by 3 bases, with 20 bases between them. The CDR3 length is 16 residues. Looked up from germline, CDR1 is ENHRY and CDR2 is SYGVKD. CDR3 protein: CAIRNTGTPKDYGYTF. The CDR3 DNA reads TGTGCCATCAGGAACACAGGGACTCCCAAGGACTATGGCTACACCTTC.

The chain combines TRBV2 with TRBJ1-5, with 7 bases that match TRBD1. Germline CDR1 and CDR2: SNHLY and FYNNEI. V was clipped by 6 bases and J by 3 bases; unmatched bases: 11. The CDR3 is 16 residues long. The CDR3 DNA is TGTGCCAGCAGCAGTTCTGGGACAGATTTCAATCAGCCCCAGCATTTT. Translation gives CASSSSGTDFNQPQHF.

The rearrangement links TRBV12-3 or TRBV12-4 to TRBJ1-4, with 9 bases lining up with TRBD1. The length of the CDR3 is 13 residues. J lost 7 bases, V lost 6 bases, and 3 bases had no gene match. The CDR3 nucleotides read TGTGCCAGCAGGGGACAGGGATCTGAAAAACTGTTTTTT. This sequence encodes CASRGQGSEKLFF.

The chain joins TRBV6-1 to TRBJ1-2; a weak D match, TRBD1 (6 bases). Germline V gene data show CDR1 as MNHNS and CDR2 as SASEGT. This CDR3 comprises 11 residues. The germline V and J ends were trimmed by 11 bases and 6 bases, with 13 bases remaining between them. CDR3: CAATRGDGYTF. CDR3 sequence (DNA): TGTGCCGCAACAAGGGGGGATGGCTACACCTTC.

The chain employs TRBV15 and TRBJ1-2; no reliable D call. V lost 3 bases and J 4 bases, leaving 12 bases between the germline ends. The length of the CDR3 is 14 residues. Germline V CDR1 and CDR2: LNHNV, YYDKDF (reference sequence). The CDR3 region has the DNA TGTGCCACCAGCAGCGCCGGAACCGTCTATGGCTACACCTTC. Protein sequence: CATSSAGTVYGYTF.

The chain combines TRBV3-1 with TRBJ2-6; no clear D. Trimming took off 0 bases at V and 1 base at J, with 7 bases between the two ends. The germline V gene has CDR1 LGHDT and CDR2 YNNKEL (reference sequence). The CDR3 sequence is 16 residues long. The CDR3 coding sequence is TGTGCCAGCAGCCAAGAATTCGGTTCTGGGGCCAACGTCCTGACTTTC. This translates into CASSQEFGSGANVLTF.

This clonotype was picked up a small number of times. This rearrangement joins TRBV9 to TRBJ2-2; 14 nucleotides align to TRBD2. The CDR3 runs 17 residues. The germline V gene has CDR1 SGDLS and CDR2 YYNGEE. The junction had 6 bases not matched to a gene; V was cut back by 4 bases and J by 4 bases. Here the CDR3 DNA reads TGTGCCAGCAGCCCGACTAGCGGGGGGGCGGGCACCGGGGAGCTGTTTTTT. Its protein is CASSPTSGGAGTGELFF.

The chain combines TRBV12-3 or TRBV12-4 with TRBJ1-2; 7 nucleotides align to TRBD1. There are 14 residues in the CDR3. Germline trimming cut 5 bases from V and 4 bases from J; bases unmatched to any gene: 7. The CDR3 bases are TGTGCCAGCAGTACGGACAGGAACTTCTATGGCTACACCTTC. Translating it yields CASSTDRNFYGYTF.

The chain links TRBV9 to TRBJ1-5; tentative D call: TRBD1 (5 bases). The V and J ends lost 7 bases and 3 bases respectively, with 20 bases between them. CDR1 and CDR2 from the germline V gene are SGDLS and YYNGEE. The CDR3 covers 16 residues. CDR3: CASSGGAGGANQPQHF. CDR3 DNA sequence: TGTGCCAGCTCCGGCGGGGCCGGAGGGGCCAATCAGCCCCAGCATTTT.

V is TRBV9 and J is TRBJ2-5, with D possibly matching TRBD2 (6 bases). Germline CDR1 SGDLS, CDR2 YYNGEE. Deletions cut 0 bases from V and 4 bases from J, with 13 bases between. CDR3 length: 15 residues. The CDR3 sequence: CASSVGTTRGETQYF. The CDR3 DNA reads as TGTGCCAGCAGCGTAGGAACGACTAGAGGAGAGACCCAGTACTTC.

The rearrangement uses TRBV19 and TRBJ1-6; D call uncertain. The CDR3 extends over 14 amino acids. The V end lost 10 bases, the J end lost 5 bases, and 15 bases lay between the germline ends. Germline loops: CDR1 LNHDA, CDR2 SQIVND (reference sequence). The CDR3 region has the DNA TGTGCCACCCGGACGGGCAGTGATAATTCACCCCTCCACTTT. This codes for CATRTGSDNSPLHF.

V is TRBV28 and J is TRBJ2-3; 8 positions agree with TRBD2. The CDR3 loop spans 16 amino acids. J gave up 2 bases and V 2 bases, and 6 bases lay outside the gene matches. The germline gives CDR1 MDHEN, CDR2 SYDVKM. In nucleotides, the CDR3 is TGTGCCAGCAGTTTACCCGCAGCGGGGGCCACAGATACGCAGTATTTT. It is translated as CASSLPAAGATDTQYF.

This clonotype appeared a few times. The J gene is TRBJ2-3, the V gene TRBV24-1, with 8 bases that match TRBD2. This CDR3 region has 15 residues. CDR1 is KGHDR, CDR2 SFDVKD, per germline. Losses at the gene ends were 4 bases for V and 2 bases for J; bases not matched to a gene: 4. DNA for the CDR3: TGTGCCACCAGTGACCCGGGGGGGCCCACAGATACGCAGTATTTT. It translates to CATSDPGGPTDTQYF.